Presented here are 9 T cell receptor beta chains from one specimen sequenced in a study of cytomegalovirus exposure and HLA in healthy donors. Vbeta (60) and Jbeta (13) primers were used in the PCR. Sequenced by immunoSEQ multiplex PCR; TCRdb stores in-frame clones only, minus some. The profile shows under 100,000 clones, roughly two thirds of them singletons. Sequenced input: PBMCs. The receptors originated from a woman aged 45-65 years in good health and CMV-seropositive.

This chain uses TRBV7-2 with TRBJ1-1; D is unresolved. This CDR3 comprises 15 residues. Trimming shortened V by 6 bases and J by 0 bases, and 14 bases separated the two germline ends. Germline CDR1 is SGHTA and CDR2 is FQGNSA. The CDR3 loop reads CASSTWGAVNTEAFF. In DNA, the CDR3 is TGTGCCAGCAGTACCTGGGGAGCGGTGAACACTGAAGCTTTCTTT.

This clone was picked up a small number of times. This chain connects TRBV6-6 to TRBJ1-4, with unresolved D. The CDR3 sequence is 15 residues long. The V gene lost 0 bases and the J gene lost 6 bases, with 11 bases spanning the gap. Germline CDR1 reads MNHNY; CDR2 reads SVGAGI (reference sequence). The CDR3 DNA reads TGTGCCAGCAGTTACTCGGCCGGGGAGGATGAAAAACTGTTTTTT. Residues: CASSYSAGEDEKLFF.

The chain has TRBV5-4 and TRBJ2-5, with D possibly TRBD2 on 6 matching bases. Germline V gene data show CDR1 as SGHNT and CDR2 as YYREEE (reference sequence). Trimming cost V 0 bases and J 11 bases, with 17 bases left between them. This CDR3 region has 14 residues. The CDR3 DNA reads as TGTGCCAGCAGCTTGGGTTCGCACAACAGCGGGCAGTACTTC. Amino acids: CASSLGSHNSGQYF.

The genes are TRBV14 and TRBJ2-1, with unresolved D. Trimming took off 3 bases at V and 6 bases at J, with 12 bases between the two ends. Looked up from germline, CDR1 is SGHDN and CDR2 is FVKESK. The CDR3 covers 14 residues. Here the CDR3 DNA reads TGTGCCAGCAGCCAGTCGAGGAGTGGCAATGAGCAGTTCTTC. It translates to CASSQSRSGNEQFF.

This chain joins TRBV28 and TRBJ1-5; possible D gene TRBD1, 6 bases. The V gene's germline CDR1 is MDHEN and CDR2 SYDVKM. Trimming removed 7 bases at V and 6 bases at J, with 16 bases between. The CDR3 is 14 residues long. CDR3 sequence (DNA): TGTGCCAGCACCCTAAACAGGGTCGGTCAGCCCCAGCATTTT. It translates to CASTLNRVGQPQHF. Together with reference TRBV28 and TRBJ1-5, the CDR3 gives the full variable domain: DVKVTQSSRYLVKRTGEKVFLECVQDMDHENMFWYRQDPGLGLRLIYFSYDVKMKEKGDIPEGYSVSREKKERFSLILESASTNQTSMYLCASTLNRVGQPQHFGDGTRLSIL.

The chain has TRBV7-6 and TRBJ2-2; 14 positions match TRBD2. The V gene end was trimmed by 5 bases and the J gene end by 4 bases; junction bases not matched to a gene: 12. This CDR3 comprises 19 residues. Germline V lookup: CDR1 SGHVS, CDR2 FNYEAQ. The CDR3 DNA sequence: TGTGCCAGCAGCAACCCGGGACTAGCGGGAGACTCGGGCACCGGGGAGCTGTTTTTT. Residues: CASSNPGLAGDSGTGELFF.

This sequence joins TRBV5-1 and TRBJ2-1; D not resolved. Between the trimmed V and J ends, which lost 2 bases and 5 bases, there was a span of 5 bases. This CDR3 comprises 12 residues. Germline V gene data show CDR1 as SGHRS and CDR2 as YFSETQ. CDR3 amino acids: CASSLSDNEQFF. The DNA of the CDR3 is TGCGCCAGCAGCTTATCGGACAATGAGCAGTTCTTC.

The gene calls are TRBV7-2 and TRBJ2-1; tentatively, D is TRBD1 (6 bases). Trimming shortened V by 1 base and J by 1 base, and 8 bases separated the two germline ends. Germline CDR1 reads SGHTA; CDR2 reads FQGNSA. This CDR3 is 15 amino acids long. CDR3 in DNA: TGTGCCAGCAGCTTAGGGACAGTATCCTACAATGAGCAGTTCTTC. It specifies CASSLGTVSYNEQFF.

The V call is TRBV5-1, the J call TRBJ2-3, with no clear D. V lost 3 bases to trimming and J lost 2 bases, with 7 bases between them. Germline-derived CDR1 and CDR2 are SGHRS and YFSETQ. This CDR3 spans 13 amino acids. CDR3: CASSSLPTDTQYF. CDR3 nucleotide sequence: TGCGCCAGCAGCTCCCTCCCCACAGATACGCAGTATTTT.